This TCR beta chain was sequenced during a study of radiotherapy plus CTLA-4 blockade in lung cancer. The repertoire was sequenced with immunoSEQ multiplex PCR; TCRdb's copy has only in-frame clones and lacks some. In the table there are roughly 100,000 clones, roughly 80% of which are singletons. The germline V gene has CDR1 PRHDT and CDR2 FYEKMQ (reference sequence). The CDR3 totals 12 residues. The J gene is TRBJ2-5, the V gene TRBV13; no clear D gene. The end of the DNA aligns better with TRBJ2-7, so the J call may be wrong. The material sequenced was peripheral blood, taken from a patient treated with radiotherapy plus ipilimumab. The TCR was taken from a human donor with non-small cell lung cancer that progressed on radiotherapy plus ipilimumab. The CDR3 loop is CASSLTSYEQYF. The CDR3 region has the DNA TGTGCCAGCAGCCTTACCTCCTACGAGCAGTACTTC.